The T cell receptor (beta chain) described here comes from a study of cytomegalovirus exposure and HLA in healthy donors. About the research overall: Unique TCRs from HLA-typed donors, about 78 million of them, were held in an early data release.

The CDR3 has 15 amino acids. Germline lookup yields CDR1 SGHNT and CDR2 YYREEE (reference sequence). The ends were cut back, 4 bases at V and 0 bases at J, with 12 bases in the middle. Study observations and caveats: In vitro data verified three CMV-associated chains as specific for CMV antigens.

PCR was performed using 60 Vbeta and 13 Jbeta primers. This table comes from immunoSEQ multiplex PCR, and its TCRdb copy is limited to in-frame clones, with some not included. The sample includes about 170,000 clones, 70% to 90% of them seen just once. Notes on this clone: No antigen is known for it.

V is TRBV5-4 and J is TRBJ2-3; maybe TRBD2 (6 bases). What was sequenced was PBMCs. This sequence originates from a man aged 30-40 years in good health and CMV-seropositive. The CDR3 sequence: CASSPGTHSTDTQYF. CDR3 DNA: TGTGCCAGCAGCCCCGGGACTCATAGCACAGATACGCAGTATTTT. The variable domain in full, completed from reference TRBV5-4 and TRBJ2-3, reads ETGVTQSPTHLIKTRGQQVTLRCSSQSGHNTVSWYQQALGQGPQFIFQYYREEENGRGNFPPRFSGLQFPNYSSELNVNALELDDSALYLCASSPGTHSTDTQYFGPGTRLTVL.